This T cell receptor (beta chain) stems from a study of shared clonotypes between healthy human individuals. TCRdb's table, derived via immunoSEQ multiplex PCR, lists solely in-frame clones and lacks some. The sample carries some 2.1 million clones, 93% recorded once. Study observations and caveats: Rarefaction showed that sequencing of sorted subsets was incomplete (despite large depth). Larger richness was generally estimated for naive than memory subsets.

Details on this clone: The antigen is not known.

Naive-designated CD8 cells lacked CD45RO, were positively enriched for CCR7, and omitted terminally differentiated effector memory CD45RA+ cells. The V gene lost 3 bases and the J gene lost 0 bases, with 9 bases spanning the gap. Looked up from germline, CDR1 is SEHNR and CDR2 is FQNEAQ (reference sequence). This CDR3 is 15 amino acids long. The source material was naive CD8+ T cells from PBMCs. This clonotype was sampled from a man younger than 35 in good health. Some clones in this sample may be carry-over from other donors' samples. The V and J genes are TRBV7-9 and TRBJ2-1; no clear D gene. The CDR3 is CASSFQVSSYNEQFF. The CDR3 coding sequence is TGTGCCAGCAGCTTTCAGGTGAGCTCCTACAATGAGCAGTTCTTC. Full variable domain (missing parts from reference TRBV7-9 and TRBJ2-1): DTGVSQNPRHKITKRGQNVTFRCDPISEHNRLYWYRQTLGQGPEFLTYFQNEAQLEKSRLLSDRFSAERPKGSFSTLEIQRTEQGDSAMYLCASSFQVSSYNEQFFGPGTRLTVL.